This TCR beta chain originates from a study of blood T cell repertoires in COVID-19. The CDR3 is 13 amino acids. V lost 4 bases, J lost 5 bases, and 11 bases lay in between. Germline-derived CDR1 and CDR2 are SNHLY and FYNNEI. As originally analysed: Amplification of reference gene primers was used by the study to estimate nucleated cell counts. Profiled with immunoSEQ multiplex PCR; TCRdb holds only in-frame clones, not every one. V and J calls plus clone size are reproduced from that table; the DNA served to infer D and trimming. The sample yields roughly 180,000 clones, around 83% seen once. This clone has a handful of counts.

This sequence was found in a woman in her fifties or sixties with COVID-19, enrolled during active disease. The chain couples TRBV2 to TRBJ2-5; tentatively, D is TRBD1 (7 bases). Sequenced: peripheral blood. This chain's CDR3 is CASSGAGGETQYF. In DNA, the CDR3 is TGTGCCAGCAGTGGCGCAGGGGGGGAGACCCAGTACTTC.